This TCR beta chain originates from a study of cytomegalovirus exposure and HLA in healthy donors. Study background: Under 90% of around 400 genotyped donors fell in the Caucasian-associated ancestry cluster. Study results and limitations: In a later analysis, most CMV-associated TCR beta chains appeared HLA-restricted.

Details on this clone: Its antigen is not known.

The PCR employed 60 Vbeta primers together with 13 Jbeta primers. Sequencing used immunoSEQ multiplex PCR; TCRdb keeps in-frame clones, though not all of them. The data hold roughly 130,000 clones, with roughly 82% observed a single time. CDR3 length equals 16 residues. V gave up 5 bases and J gave up 2 bases; unmatched junction bases: 7. The V gene's germline CDR1 is SGHNT and CDR2 YENEEA. The sequenced sample was PBMCs. This TCR was recovered from a boy aged 5-17 years in good health and CMV-seronegative. V is TRBV11-3 and J is TRBJ2-3; 10 bases are shared with TRBD1. CDR3 nucleotide sequence: TGTGCCAGCAGCAACAAGGGACAGGGGTACACAGATACGCAGTATTTT. It is translated as CASSNKGQGYTDTQYF.